The 12 T cell receptor beta chains below were found in one sample sequenced in a study of technical replicates of blood from a handful of donors. The repertoire was sequenced with immunoSEQ multiplex PCR; TCRdb's copy has only in-frame clones and lacks some. The sample yields some 80,000 clones, approximately 97% seen once. The sequencing input was T cells isolated from PBMCs. The receptors come from a human donor in good health.

The chain has TRBV14 and TRBJ2-7; no reliable D call. Trimming cost V 1 base and J 4 bases, with 11 bases left between them. Germline lookup yields CDR1 SGHDN and CDR2 FVKESK. The CDR3 contains 14 residues. CDR3 sequence: CASSQGSIGYEQYF. The CDR3 region has the DNA TGTGCCAGCAGCCAAGGGTCGATCGGTTACGAGCAGTACTTC. The entire variable domain, with the rest obtained from reference TRBV14 and TRBJ2-7, is as follows: EAGVTQFPSHSVIEKGQTVTLRCDPISGHDNLYWYRRVMGKEIKFLLHFVKESKQDESGMPNNRFLAERTGGTYSTLKVQPAELEDSGVYFCASSQGSIGYEQYFGPGTRLTVT.

The chain is built from TRBV15 and TRBJ2-3; D not certain. Trimming stripped 0 bases from V and 3 bases from J, with 13 bases between. The CDR3 loop spans 16 amino acids. The germline CDR1 and CDR2 sequences are LNHNV and YYDKDF (reference sequence). CDR3 residues: CATSRDGSRVTDTQYF. The CDR3 nucleotides are TGTGCCACCAGCAGAGATGGTAGTCGTGTTACAGATACGCAGTATTTT.

The CDR3 loop is CASKRNDRLYYEQYF. The CDR3 DNA follows: TGTGCCAGCAAGCGAAATGACAGGTTATACTACGAGCAGTACTTC. This chain uses TRBV19 with TRBJ2-7, with a possible D match to TRBD1 (6 bases). The V gene's germline CDR1 is LNHDA and CDR2 SQIVND (reference sequence). The CDR3 consists of 15 residues. Deletions cut 9 bases from V and 3 bases from J, with 21 bases between. The full variable domain, in which reference TRBV19 and TRBJ2-7 provide the parts outside the CDR3, is DGGITQSPKYLFRKEGQNVTLSCEQNLNHDAMYWYRQDPGQGLRLIYYSQIVNDFQKGDIAEGYSVSREKKESFPLTVTSAQKNPTAFYLCASKRNDRLYYEQYFGPGTRLTVT.

This clone appeared a single time. This chain uses TRBV28 with TRBJ1-1; D remains unclear. This CDR3 is 11 amino acids long. In germline, CDR1 is MDHEN, CDR2 SYDVKM. Deletions cut 4 bases from V and 10 bases from J, with 10 bases between. CDR3: CASSSAGSAFF. CDR3 DNA sequence: TGTGCCAGCAGTTCAGCAGGCTCAGCTTTCTTT.

V is TRBV9 and J is TRBJ1-1; 11 nucleotides agree with TRBD1. From germline, CDR1 is SGDLS and CDR2 YYNGEE. The ends lost 7 bases at V and 3 bases at J; junction bases unmatched: 11. This CDR3 is 16 amino acids long. The CDR3 DNA sequence: TGTGCCAGCGGTCCGGGACAGGGGGTAGTTGACACTGAAGCTTTCTTT. It is translated as CASGPGQGVVDTEAFF. The entire variable domain, with the rest obtained from reference TRBV9 and TRBJ1-1, is as follows: DSGVTQTPKHLITATGQRVTLRCSPRSGDLSVYWYQQSLDQGLQFLIQYYNGEERAKGNILERFSAQQFPDLHSELNLSSLELGDSALYFCASGPGQGVVDTEAFFGQGTRLTVV.

The chain has TRBV6-5 and TRBJ2-3, with 9 bases identical to TRBD1. Per germline, CDR1 MNHEY and CDR2 SVGAGI. With V trimmed by 6 bases and J by 5 bases, 9 bases remained unmatched. This CDR3 is 15 amino acids long. The DNA of the CDR3 is TGTGCCAGCAGAACCGGGACAGGGTGGGGAGATACGCAGTATTTT. It yields the protein CASRTGTGWGDTQYF.

The chain has TRBV5-6 and TRBJ2-7; TRBD2 agrees at 13 bases. Germline V gene sequence: CDR1 SGHDT, CDR2 YYEEEE. Trimming removed 6 bases from V and 3 bases from J; junction bases left unmatched: 9. The CDR3 length is 16 residues. CDR3 coding DNA: TGTGCCAGCAACTATTTAGGACTAGCGGGAGTCTACGAGCAGTACTTC. It translates to CASNYLGLAGVYEQYF. The complete variable domain, with remaining parts taken from reference TRBV5-6 and TRBJ2-7, reads DAGVTQSPTHLIKTRGQQVTLRCSPKSGHDTVSWYQQALGQGPQFIFQYYEEEERQRGNFPDRFSGHQFPNYSSELNVNALLLGDSALYLCASNYLGLAGVYEQYFGPGTRLTVT.

A few counts support this clone. The chain carries TRBV7-9 and TRBJ2-4; TRBD2 agrees at 10 bases. This CDR3 region has 15 residues. The ends lost 5 bases at V and 1 base at J; junction bases unmatched: 2. Germline V gene data show CDR1 as SEHNR and CDR2 as FQNEAQ (reference sequence). As DNA, the CDR3 is TGTGCCAGCAGCCGAGCGGGAGGGGCCAAAAACATTCAGTACTTC. Protein: CASSRAGGAKNIQYF.

The chain combines TRBV6-5 with TRBJ2-7; D ambiguous. In germline, CDR1 is MNHEY, CDR2 SVGAGI. V lost 2 bases, J lost 1 base, and 9 bases lay in between. CDR3 length: 14 amino acids. The CDR3 DNA is TGTGCCAGCAGTTACGACGGGTCATCCTACGAGCAGTACTTC. Its translation is CASSYDGSSYEQYF.

This chain joins TRBV20-1 and TRBJ2-7; D is unresolved. Per germline, CDR1 DFQATT and CDR2 SNEGSKA (reference sequence). V was pared by 6 bases and J by 5 bases, with 8 bases between. This CDR3 spans 10 amino acids. In DNA, the CDR3 is TGCAGTGCCGACAACAACGAGCAGTACTTC. Its protein product is CSADNNEQYF.

The chain has TRBV19 and TRBJ1-4; D ambiguous. Germline assignment: CDR1 LNHDA and CDR2 SQIVND (reference sequence). Deletions cut 3 bases from V and 3 bases from J, with 8 bases between. This CDR3 has 14 amino acids. The CDR3 is CASSMERANEKLFF. CDR3 bases: TGTGCCAGTAGTATGGAGCGTGCTAATGAAAAACTGTTTTTT.

The V gene is TRBV5-6, the J gene TRBJ2-3; 9 nucleotides align to TRBD1. CDR1 and CDR2 (germline): SGHDT, YYEEEE. The CDR3 extends over 16 amino acids. Unmatched junction bases numbered 2, after V lost 0 bases and J lost 0 bases. The CDR3 here is CASSLGDRVSTDTQYF. The CDR3 DNA sequence: TGTGCCAGCAGCTTGGGGGACAGGGTTAGCACAGATACGCAGTATTTT.